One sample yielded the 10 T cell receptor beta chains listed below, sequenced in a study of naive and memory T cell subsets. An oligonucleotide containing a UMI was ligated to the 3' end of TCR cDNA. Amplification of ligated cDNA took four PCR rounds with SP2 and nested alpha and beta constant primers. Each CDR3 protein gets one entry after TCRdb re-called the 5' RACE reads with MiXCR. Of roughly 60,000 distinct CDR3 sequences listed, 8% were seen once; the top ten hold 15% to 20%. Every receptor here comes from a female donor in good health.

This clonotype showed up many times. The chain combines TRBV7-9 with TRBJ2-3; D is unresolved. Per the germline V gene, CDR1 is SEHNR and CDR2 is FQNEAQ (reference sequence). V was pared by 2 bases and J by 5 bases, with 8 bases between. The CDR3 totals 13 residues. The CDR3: CASSLLAKDTQYF. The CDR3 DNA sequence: TGTGCCAGCAGCTTATTGGCCAAAGATACGCAGTATTTT.

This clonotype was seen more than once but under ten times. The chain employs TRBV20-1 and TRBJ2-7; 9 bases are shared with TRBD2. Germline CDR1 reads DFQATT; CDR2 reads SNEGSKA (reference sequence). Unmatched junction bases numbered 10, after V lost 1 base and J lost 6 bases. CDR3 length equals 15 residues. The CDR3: CSARGSAGGPREQYF. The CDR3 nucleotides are TGCAGTGCTAGAGGTTCGGCGGGGGGGCCCCGCGAGCAGTACTTC.

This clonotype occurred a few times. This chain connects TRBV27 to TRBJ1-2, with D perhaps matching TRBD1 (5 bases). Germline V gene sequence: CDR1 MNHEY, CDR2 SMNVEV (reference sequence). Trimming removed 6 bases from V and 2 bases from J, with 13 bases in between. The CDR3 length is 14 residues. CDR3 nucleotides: TGTGCCAGCAGGTCCCCCCAGGGAAACTATGGCTACACCTTC. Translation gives CASRSPQGNYGYTF.

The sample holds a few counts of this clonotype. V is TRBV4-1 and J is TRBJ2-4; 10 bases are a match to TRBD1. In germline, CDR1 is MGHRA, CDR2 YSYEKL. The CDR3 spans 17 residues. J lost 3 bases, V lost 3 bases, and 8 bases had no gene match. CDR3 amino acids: CASSHATGTGVKNIQYF. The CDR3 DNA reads TGCGCCAGCAGCCACGCTACCGGGACAGGGGTCAAAAACATTCAGTACTTC.

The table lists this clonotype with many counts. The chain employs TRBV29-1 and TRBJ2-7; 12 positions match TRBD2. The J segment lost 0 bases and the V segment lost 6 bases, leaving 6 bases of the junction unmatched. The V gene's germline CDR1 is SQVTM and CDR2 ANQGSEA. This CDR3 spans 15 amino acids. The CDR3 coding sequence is TGCAGCGTCAGGGGACTAGCGGGCTACTCCTACGAGCAGTACTTC. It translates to CSVRGLAGYSYEQYF.

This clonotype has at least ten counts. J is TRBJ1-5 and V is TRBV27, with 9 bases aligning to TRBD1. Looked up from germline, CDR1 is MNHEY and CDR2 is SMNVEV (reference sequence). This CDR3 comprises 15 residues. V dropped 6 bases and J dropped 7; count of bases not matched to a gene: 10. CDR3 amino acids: CASRGGTGTGQPQHF. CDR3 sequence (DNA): TGTGCCAGCAGGGGGGGGACAGGGACTGGGCAGCCCCAGCATTTT.

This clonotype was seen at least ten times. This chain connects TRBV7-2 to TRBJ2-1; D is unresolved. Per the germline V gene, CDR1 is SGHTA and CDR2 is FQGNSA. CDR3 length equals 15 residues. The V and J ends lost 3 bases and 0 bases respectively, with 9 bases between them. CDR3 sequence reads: CASSFAVSSYNEQFF. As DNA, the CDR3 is TGTGCCAGCAGCTTTGCCGTGAGCTCCTACAATGAGCAGTTCTTC.

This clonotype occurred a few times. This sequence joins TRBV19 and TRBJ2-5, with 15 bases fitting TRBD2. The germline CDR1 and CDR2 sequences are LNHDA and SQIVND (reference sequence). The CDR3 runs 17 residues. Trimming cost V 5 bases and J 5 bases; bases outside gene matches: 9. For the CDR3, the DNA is TGTGCCAGTAGTCCCCGGACTAGCGGGAGGGCCCTGGAGACCCAGTACTTC. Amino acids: CASSPRTSGRALETQYF.

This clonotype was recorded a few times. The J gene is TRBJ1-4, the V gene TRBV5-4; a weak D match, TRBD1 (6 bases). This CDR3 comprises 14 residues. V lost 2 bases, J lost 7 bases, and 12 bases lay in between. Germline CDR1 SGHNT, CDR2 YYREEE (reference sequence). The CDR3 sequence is CASSLQGGGEKLFF. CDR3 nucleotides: TGTGCCAGCAGCTTACAGGGAGGTGGTGAAAAACTGTTTTTT. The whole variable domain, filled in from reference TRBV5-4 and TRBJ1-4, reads ETGVTQSPTHLIKTRGQQVTLRCSSQSGHNTVSWYQQALGQGPQFIFQYYREEENGRGNFPPRFSGLQFPNYSSELNVNALELDDSALYLCASSLQGGGEKLFFGSGTQLSVL.

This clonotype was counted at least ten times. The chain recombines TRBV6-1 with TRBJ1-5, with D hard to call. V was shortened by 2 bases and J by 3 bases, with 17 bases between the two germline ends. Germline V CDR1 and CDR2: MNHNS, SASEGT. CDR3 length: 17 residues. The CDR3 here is CASSEPLQTGFNQPQHF. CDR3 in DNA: TGTGCCAGCAGTGAACCCCTGCAGACTGGCTTCAATCAGCCCCAGCATTTT.